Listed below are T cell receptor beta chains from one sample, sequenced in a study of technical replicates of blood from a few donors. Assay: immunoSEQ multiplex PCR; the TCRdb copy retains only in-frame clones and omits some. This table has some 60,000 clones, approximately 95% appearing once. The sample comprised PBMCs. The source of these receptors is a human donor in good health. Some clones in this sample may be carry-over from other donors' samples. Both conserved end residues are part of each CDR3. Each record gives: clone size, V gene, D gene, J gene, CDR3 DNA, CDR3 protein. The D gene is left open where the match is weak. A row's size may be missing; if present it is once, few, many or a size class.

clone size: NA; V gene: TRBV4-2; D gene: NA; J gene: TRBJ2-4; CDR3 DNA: TGTGCCAGCAGCCAAGAGGGCACTAGCTTGTACTTC; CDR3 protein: CASSQEGTSLYF
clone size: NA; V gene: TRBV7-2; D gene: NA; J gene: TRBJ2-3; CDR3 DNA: TGTGCCAGCCGGGGGACAGTTGACACAGATACGCAGTATTTT; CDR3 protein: CASRGTVDTDTQYF
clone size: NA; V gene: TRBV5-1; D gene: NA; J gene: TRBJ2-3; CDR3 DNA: TGCGCCAGCAGCCCATTTGGCGGTGGCACAGATACGCAGTATTTT; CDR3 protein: CASSPFGGGTDTQYF
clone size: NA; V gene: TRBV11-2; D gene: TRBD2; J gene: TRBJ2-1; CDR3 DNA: TGTGCCAGCAGCTCTCGTCGGCGGGAGGACTACAATGAGCAGTTCTTC; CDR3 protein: CASSSRRREDYNEQFF
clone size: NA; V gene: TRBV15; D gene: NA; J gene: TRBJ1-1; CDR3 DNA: TGTGCCACCAGCAGAGATCCAGACACTGAAGCTTTCTTT; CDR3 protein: CATSRDPDTEAFF
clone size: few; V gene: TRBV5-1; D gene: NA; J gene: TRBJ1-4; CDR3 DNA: TGCGCCAGCAGCTTGGCGGGGGGTTACGAAAAACTGTTTTTT; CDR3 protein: CASSLAGGYEKLFF
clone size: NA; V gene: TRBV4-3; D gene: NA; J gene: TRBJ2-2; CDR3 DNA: TGCGCCAGCAGCCAAGATTGGGGGCTAGCCACCGGGGAGCTGTTTTTT; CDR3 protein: CASSQDWGLATGELFF
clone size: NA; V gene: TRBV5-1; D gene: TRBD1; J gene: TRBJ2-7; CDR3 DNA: TGCGCCAGCAGCACCAGACAGGGGGCAAGCTCCTACGAGCAGTACTTC; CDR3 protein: CASSTRQGASSYEQYF
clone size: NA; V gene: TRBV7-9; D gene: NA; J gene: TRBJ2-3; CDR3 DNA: TGTGCCAGCAGCCCGGTGTCCGGGAGCTATACGCAGTATTTT; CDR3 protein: CASSPVSGSYTQYF
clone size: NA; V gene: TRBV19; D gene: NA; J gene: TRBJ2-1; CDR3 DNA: TGTGCCAGTAAACCGCGGGGAGCGGTTCAGTTCTTC; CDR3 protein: CASKPRGAVQFF
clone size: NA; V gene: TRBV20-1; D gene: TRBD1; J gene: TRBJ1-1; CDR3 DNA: TGCAGTGCCTTGACAGGGAAAGCTTTCTTT; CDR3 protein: CSALTGKAFF
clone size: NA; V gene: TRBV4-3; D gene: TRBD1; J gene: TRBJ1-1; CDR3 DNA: TGCGCCAGCAGCTTAGGGACAGGGGGTGCTGAAGCTTTCTTT; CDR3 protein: CASSLGTGGAEAFF
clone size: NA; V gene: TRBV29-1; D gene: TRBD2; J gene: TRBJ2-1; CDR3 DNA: TGCAGCGTGAAGGGACTAGCGGGGTACAATGAGCAGTTCTTC; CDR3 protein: CSVKGLAGYNEQFF
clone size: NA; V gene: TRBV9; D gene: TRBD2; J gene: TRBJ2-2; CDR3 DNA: TGTGCCAGCAGCGTCGGGGGGTCCGCCGGGGAGCTGTTTTTT; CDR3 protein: CASSVGGSAGELFF
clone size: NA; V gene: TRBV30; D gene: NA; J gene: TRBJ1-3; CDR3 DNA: TGTGCCGGAGCGCAGGGTTTCTCTGGAAACACCATATATTTT; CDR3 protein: CAGAQGFSGNTIYF
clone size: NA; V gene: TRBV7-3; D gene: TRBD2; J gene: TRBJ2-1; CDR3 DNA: TGTGCCAGCAGAGTGGGGGGGTCCTACAATGAGCAGTTCTTC; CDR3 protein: CASRVGGSYNEQFF
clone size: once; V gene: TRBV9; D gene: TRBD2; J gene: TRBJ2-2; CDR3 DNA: TGTGCCAGCAGCGCCCCGGTTGGGGCGGGGGTCTCCCGGCTGTTTTTT; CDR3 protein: CASSAPVGAGVSRLFF
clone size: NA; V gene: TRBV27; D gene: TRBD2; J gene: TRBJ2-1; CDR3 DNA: TGTGCCAGCAGATCTCTAGCGGGAGTTGGGCAGTTCTTC; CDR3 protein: CASRSLAGVGQFF
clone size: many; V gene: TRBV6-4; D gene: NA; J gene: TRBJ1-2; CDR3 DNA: TGTGCCAGCAGTGATGCAGACACCGGTGGCTACACCTTC; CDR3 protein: CASSDADTGGYTF
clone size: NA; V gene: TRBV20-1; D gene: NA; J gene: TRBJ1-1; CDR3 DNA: TGCAGTGCTAGAGATATCGCTGAAGCTTTCTTT; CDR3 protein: CSARDIAEAFF
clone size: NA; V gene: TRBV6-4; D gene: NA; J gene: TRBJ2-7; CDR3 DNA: TGTGCCAGCAGTGAGGAGGGCGGTTACGAGCAGTACTTC; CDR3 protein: CASSEEGGYEQYF
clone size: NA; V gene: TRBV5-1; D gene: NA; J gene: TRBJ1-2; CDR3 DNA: TGCGCCAGCAGCTTGACCCCAGGGAATTATGGCTACACCTTC; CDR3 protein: CASSLTPGNYGYTF
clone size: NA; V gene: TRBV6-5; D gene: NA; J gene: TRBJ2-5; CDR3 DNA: TGTGCCAGCAGTTCCATCTTTGGGGGAGGAGAGACCCAGTACTTC; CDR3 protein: CASSSIFGGGETQYF
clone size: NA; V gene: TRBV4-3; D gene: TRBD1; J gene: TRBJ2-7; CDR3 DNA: TGCGCCAGCAGCCACCTTACAGGGGACGAGCAGTACTTC; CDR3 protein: CASSHLTGDEQYF
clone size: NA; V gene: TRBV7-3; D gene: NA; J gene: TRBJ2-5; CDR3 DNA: TGTGCCAGCAGCCCCACCGTAGGTAGCGTAGAGACCCAGTACTTC; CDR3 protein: CASSPTVGSVETQYF
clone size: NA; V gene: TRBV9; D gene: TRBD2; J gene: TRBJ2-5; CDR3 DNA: TGTGCCAGCAGCGTAGGTGTGACTAGCGGCCAAGAGACCCAGTACTTC; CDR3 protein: CASSVGVTSGQETQYF
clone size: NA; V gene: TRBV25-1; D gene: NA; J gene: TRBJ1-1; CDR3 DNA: TGTGCCAGCAGTGAATCGGCTGAAGCTTTCTTT; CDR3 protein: CASSESAEAFF
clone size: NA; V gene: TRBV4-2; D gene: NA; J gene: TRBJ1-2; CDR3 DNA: TGTGCCAGCAGCCAAGCGGGACAAGAGGACTATGGCTACACCTTC; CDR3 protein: CASSQAGQEDYGYTF
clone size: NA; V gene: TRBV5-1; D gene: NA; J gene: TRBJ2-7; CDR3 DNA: TGCGCCAGCAGCTTGATAACGGGTGTAAGCTCCTACGAGCAGTACTTC; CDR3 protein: CASSLITGVSSYEQYF
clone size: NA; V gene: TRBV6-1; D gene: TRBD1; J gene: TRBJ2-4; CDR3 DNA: TGTGCCAGCAGTGACGGTGGACAGGGTACCAAAAACATTCAGTACTTC; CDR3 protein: CASSDGGQGTKNIQYF
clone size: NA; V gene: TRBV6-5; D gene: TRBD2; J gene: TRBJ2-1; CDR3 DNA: TGTGCCAGCAGAACTAGCGGGGGGGCCTGGAATGAGCAGTTCTTC; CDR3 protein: CASRTSGGAWNEQFF
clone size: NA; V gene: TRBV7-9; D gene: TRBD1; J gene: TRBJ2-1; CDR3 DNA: TGTGCCAGCAGCCCAGGGACAGGGGGCAATGAGCAGTTCTTC; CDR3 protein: CASSPGTGGNEQFF
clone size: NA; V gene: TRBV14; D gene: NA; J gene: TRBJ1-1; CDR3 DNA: TGTGCCAGCAGTCCGCTGGACTGGCCAAACACTGAAGCTTTCTTT; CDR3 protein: CASSPLDWPNTEAFF
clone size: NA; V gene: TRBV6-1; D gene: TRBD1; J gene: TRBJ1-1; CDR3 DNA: TGTGCCAGCAGGGACAGGGAGAACACTGAAGCTTTCTTT; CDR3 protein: CASRDRENTEAFF
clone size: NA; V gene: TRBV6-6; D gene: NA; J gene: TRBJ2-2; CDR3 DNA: TGTGCCAGCAGTTACTCTCGGGCGGGCAACACCGGGGAGCTGTTTTTT; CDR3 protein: CASSYSRAGNTGELFF
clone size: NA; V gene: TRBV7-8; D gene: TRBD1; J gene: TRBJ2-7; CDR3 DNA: TGTGCCAGCAGCTTAGCTTATCCCGGACAGGGGGAAGACGAGCAGTACTTC; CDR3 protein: CASSLAYPGQGEDEQYF
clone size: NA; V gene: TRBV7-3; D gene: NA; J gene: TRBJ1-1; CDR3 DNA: TGTGCCAGCAGGCCAGACCTCGGGGAGGATACTGAAGCTTTCTTT; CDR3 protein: CASRPDLGEDTEAFF
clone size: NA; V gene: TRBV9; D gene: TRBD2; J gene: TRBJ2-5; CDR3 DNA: TGTGCCAGCAGCGTAGGACTAGCGGGGGTTGTGGAGACCCAGTACTTC; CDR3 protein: CASSVGLAGVVETQYF
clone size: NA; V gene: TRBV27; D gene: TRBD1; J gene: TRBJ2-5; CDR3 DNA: TGTGCCAGCAGCCGGATCCGACAGGGTCAAGAGACCCAGTACTTC; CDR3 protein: CASSRIRQGQETQYF
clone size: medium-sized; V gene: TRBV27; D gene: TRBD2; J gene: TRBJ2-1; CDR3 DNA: TGTGCCAGCAGCCAAGGGAGGAAGGTAGCGGGCTACAATGAGCAGTTCTTC; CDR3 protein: CASSQGRKVAGYNEQFF
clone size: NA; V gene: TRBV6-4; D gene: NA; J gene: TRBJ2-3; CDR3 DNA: TGTGCCAGCAGTGACCGCGGGGACACAGATACGCAGTATTTT; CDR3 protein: CASSDRGDTDTQYF
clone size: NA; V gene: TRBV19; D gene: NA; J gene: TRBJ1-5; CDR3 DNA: TGTGCCAGTAGTCGGACGACAGGAATGCCGTCGAATCAGCCCCAGCATTTT; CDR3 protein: CASSRTTGMPSNQPQHF